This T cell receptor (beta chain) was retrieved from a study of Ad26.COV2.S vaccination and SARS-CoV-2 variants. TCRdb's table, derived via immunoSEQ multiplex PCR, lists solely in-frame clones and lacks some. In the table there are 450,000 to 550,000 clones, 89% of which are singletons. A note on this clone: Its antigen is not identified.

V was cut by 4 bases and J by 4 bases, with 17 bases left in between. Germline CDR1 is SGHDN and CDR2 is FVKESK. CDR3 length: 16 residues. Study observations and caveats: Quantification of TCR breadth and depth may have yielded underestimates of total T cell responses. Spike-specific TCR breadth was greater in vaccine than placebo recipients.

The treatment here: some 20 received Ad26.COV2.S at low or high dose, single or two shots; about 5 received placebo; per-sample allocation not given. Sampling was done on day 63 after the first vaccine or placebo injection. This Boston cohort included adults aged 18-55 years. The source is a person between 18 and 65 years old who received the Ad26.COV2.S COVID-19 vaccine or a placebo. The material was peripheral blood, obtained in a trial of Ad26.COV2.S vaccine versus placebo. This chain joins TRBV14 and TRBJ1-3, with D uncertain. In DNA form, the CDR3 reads TGTGCCAGCAGCCGTCGAACCGGAGCGCTCGGAAACACCATATATTTT. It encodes CASSRRTGALGNTIYF. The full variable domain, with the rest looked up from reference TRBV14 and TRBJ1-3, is EAGVTQFPSHSVIEKGQTVTLRCDPISGHDNLYWYRRVMGKEIKFLLHFVKESKQDESGMPNNRFLAERTGGTYSTLKVQPAELEDSGVYFCASSRRTGALGNTIYFGEGSWLTVV.